These 3 T cell receptor beta chains were sequenced from one sample in a study of CD8+CD57+ T cells in acquired aplastic anemia. The TCR beta profiling, which covered VDJ combination and CDR3 sequence, was carried out using genomic DNA as the template. TCRdb passed the reads through MiXCR, listing each CDR3 protein once. The sample lists hundreds of thousands of distinct CDR3 sequences, around 30% occurring once. Only patients with CD8+CD57+ cell expansion on flow cytometry were chosen for sequencing. Sequencing used sorted CD4+, CD8+, or CD8+CD57+ T cells (not recorded which) from PBMCs. The receptor set was obtained from a human donor with aplastic anemia.

The chain carries TRBV11-1 and TRBJ2-7; 7 bases map to TRBD1. The CDR3 spans 15 residues. V trimming: 0 bases; J trimming: 3 bases; junction bases outside the gene matches: 5. CDR1 is SGHAT and CDR2 is FQDESV in the germline V gene (reference sequence). The CDR3 here is CASSLARDSLYEQYF. For the CDR3, the DNA is TGTGCCAGCAGCTTAGCCCGGGACAGCCTCTACGAGCAGTACTTC.

This clonotype was observed at least ten times. The V and J genes are TRBV15 and TRBJ1-1; the D gene is possibly TRBD1 (5 bases). Trimming took 2 bases from V and 0 from J, leaving 7 bases between them. The CDR3 has 14 amino acids. Germline V lookup: CDR1 LNHNV, CDR2 YYDKDF (reference sequence). The CDR3 reads CATSRPGLNTEAFF. The CDR3, as DNA: TGTGCCACCAGCAGACCAGGGCTGAACACTGAAGCTTTCTTT.

CDR3 sequence (DNA): TGTGCCAGCAGCCAAATAGGTGAAAAACTGTTTTTT. Amino acids: CASSQIGEKLFF. This rearrangement joins TRBV7-9 to TRBJ1-4; D is ambiguous. The V and J ends lost 5 bases and 7 bases respectively, with 8 bases between them. Germline V CDR1 and CDR2: SEHNR, FQNEAQ (reference sequence). This CDR3 contains 12 residues.